This entry lists 23 T cell receptor beta chains sequenced from one sample in a study of cytomegalovirus exposure and HLA in healthy donors. It was with 60 Vbeta and 13 Jbeta primers that the PCR ran. Profiling relied on immunoSEQ multiplex PCR, and the TCRdb table lists in-frame clones only, not all of them. The profile covers roughly 130,000 clones, with 70% to 85% appearing a single time and around 2.5% taken by the ten largest. The sequenced material came from PBMCs. These receptors all stem from a boy under 10 years old in good health and CMV-seronegative.

The chain uses TRBV6-4 and TRBJ2-3; 7 bases agree with TRBD1. Trimming at V came to 0 bases and at J to 4 bases, leaving 1 base not matched to a gene. This CDR3 has 14 residues. Germline V lookup: CDR1 MRHNA, CDR2 SNTAGT. CDR3 amino acids: CASSDSGQPDTQYF. CDR3 coding DNA: TGTGCCAGCAGTGACTCGGGACAGCCAGATACGCAGTATTTT.

The rearrangement links TRBV29-1 to TRBJ1-2; D not certain. In germline, CDR1 is SQVTM, CDR2 ANQGSEA. This CDR3 spans 11 amino acids. Trimming left V 0 bases short and J 7 bases short, with 6 bases between. This CDR3 is CSVEDRVGYTF. DNA for the CDR3: TGCAGCGTTGAAGATCGGGTTGGCTACACCTTC.

The gene calls are TRBV7-9 and TRBJ2-1, with 7 nucleotides matching TRBD1. Germline lookup yields CDR1 SEHNR and CDR2 FQNEAQ (reference sequence). CDR3 length equals 15 residues. The junction had 5 bases not matched to a gene; V was cut back by 6 bases and J by 0 bases. DNA for the CDR3: TGTGCCAGCAGGATGACAGGGAGCTCCTACAATGAGCAGTTCTTC. Translation: CASRMTGSSYNEQFF.

This clone was seen just once. The rearrangement joins TRBV6-5 to TRBJ1-1; possibly TRBD1 for D (5 bases). The V gene lost 5 bases and the J gene lost 1 base, with 8 bases spanning the gap. There are 13 residues in the CDR3. In germline, CDR1 is MNHEY, CDR2 SVGAGI. The CDR3 nucleotides read TGTGCCAGCAGTGCCAGGGAGAACACTGAAGCTTTCTTT. Protein: CASSARENTEAFF.

This chain uses TRBV6-1 with TRBJ1-2; TRBD1 agrees at 7 bases. Germline V gene data show CDR1 as MNHNS and CDR2 as SASEGT. The V and J ends lost 2 bases and 1 base, in that order; junction bases with no gene match: 10. The CDR3 runs 17 residues. The CDR3 bases are TGTGCCAGCAGTGAAAGCTTACTCCGGGACAGTAACTATGGCTACACCTTC. Residues: CASSESLLRDSNYGYTF.

The genes are TRBV4-3 and TRBJ2-5; TRBD1 is a possible D gene (6 bases). Trimming took 1 base from V and 4 from J, leaving 13 bases between them. The CDR3 has 15 residues. CDR1 and CDR2 from the germline V gene are LGHNA and YSLEER. This chain's CDR3 is CASSQGRQEAETQYF. The CDR3 coding sequence is TGCGCCAGCAGCCAAGGTAGACAGGAGGCAGAGACCCAGTACTTC.

The sample holds a few counts of this clone. The V gene is TRBV6-4, the J gene TRBJ1-6; 7 bases are a match to TRBD1. CDR3 size: 15 residues. Germline CDR1 and CDR2: MRHNA and SNTAGT. V was clipped by 2 bases and J by 5 bases; unmatched bases: 3. CDR3 sequence (DNA): TGTGCCAGCAGTGACGATACAGGGGATAATTCACCCCTCCACTTT. Translating it yields CASSDDTGDNSPLHF.

V and J are TRBV9 and TRBJ2-1; D is perhaps TRBD1 (6 bases). V shed 4 bases and J shed 2 bases, with 16 bases lying between them. The CDR3 extends over 16 amino acids. Germline V CDR1 and CDR2: SGDLS, YYNGEE. CDR3: CASSHGKQGTYNEQFF. The CDR3 nucleotides are TGTGCCAGCAGCCATGGGAAACAGGGAACCTACAATGAGCAGTTCTTC.

The rearrangement joins TRBV19 to TRBJ1-4; D might be TRBD1 (6 bases). The V end was cut by 5 bases, the J end by 0 bases, with 10 bases between. Looked up from germline, CDR1 is LNHDA and CDR2 is SQIVND (reference sequence). The CDR3 is made up of 15 amino acids. This CDR3 reads CASSVPGATNEKLFF. CDR3 nucleotides: TGTGCCAGTAGTGTCCCAGGGGCAACTAATGAAAAACTGTTTTTT.

This clone was counted once. The V and J genes are TRBV11-2 and TRBJ2-5, with D hard to call. Germline V CDR1 and CDR2: SGHAT, FQNNGV. With 0 bases removed from V and 5 bases from J, the gap between germline ends came to 16 bases. This CDR3 has 16 amino acids. Here the CDR3 DNA reads TGTGCCAGCAGCTTAGAGTATCGACCTAGGTTCGAGACCCAGTACTTC. Translation gives CASSLEYRPRFETQYF.

The chain recombines TRBV6-5 with TRBJ2-1, with TRBD1 as a possible D gene (6 bases). V lost 4 bases and J 7 bases, leaving 20 bases between the germline ends. The CDR3 spans 16 residues. Germline V CDR1 and CDR2: MNHEY, SVGAGI. The CDR3 loop is CASSSYRASTRNEQFF. The CDR3 coding sequence is TGTGCCAGCAGTTCGTACAGGGCAAGTACGAGAAATGAGCAGTTCTTC.

The V call is TRBV6-4, the J call TRBJ1-1, with 9 nucleotides matching TRBD1. The CDR3 covers 15 residues. V dropped 11 bases and J dropped 3; count of bases not matched to a gene: 13. Germline-derived CDR1 and CDR2 are MRHNA and SNTAGT. The CDR3 DNA sequence: TGTGCCCCTAGGCCGGACAGGGGTTCGGACACTGAAGCTTTCTTT. This sequence encodes CAPRPDRGSDTEAFF.

V usage is TRBV27 and J usage is TRBJ2-1; 7 bases line up with TRBD2. The CDR3 spans 15 residues. V lost 5 bases and J lost 10; bases outside the gene matches: 14. Germline CDR1 MNHEY, CDR2 SMNVEV (reference sequence). The DNA of the CDR3 is TGTGCCAGCAGTACCGGGACGGCAGCCGGGGGGGAGCAGTTCTTC. Translation gives CASSTGTAAGGEQFF.

This chain links TRBV18 with TRBJ2-7; D is undetermined. Per the germline V gene, CDR1 is KGHSH and CDR2 is LQKENI. The CDR3 length is 13 residues. Deletions cut 0 bases from V and 0 bases from J, with 3 bases between. In DNA, the CDR3 is TGTGCCAGCTCACCACCCGGCTCCTACGAGCAGTACTTC. Its translation is CASSPPGSYEQYF.

This sequence joins TRBV5-4 and TRBJ2-5, with D possibly TRBD1 on 5 matching bases. With the DNA end fitting TRBJ2-7 better, the J assignment may be wrong. Germline V gene sequence: CDR1 SGHNT, CDR2 YYREEE (reference sequence). The CDR3 has 13 residues. The CDR3: CASSLEGHYEQYF. The CDR3 DNA sequence: TGTGCCAGCAGCTTGGAGGGGCACTACGAGCAGTACTTC.

The chain is built from TRBV7-9 and TRBJ2-5, with 7 bases aligning to TRBD2. Germline lookup yields CDR1 SEHNR and CDR2 FQNEAQ (reference sequence). There are 14 residues in the CDR3. J was trimmed by 4 bases and V by 5 bases; bases with no gene match: 7. The CDR3 DNA reads as TGTGCCAGCAGCCCTAGTGGGGGGGGAGAGACCCAGTACTTC. Amino acid sequence: CASSPSGGGETQYF.

The chain couples TRBV30 to TRBJ2-5; D is undetermined. Trimming removed 3 bases at V and 5 bases at J, with 7 bases between. This CDR3 is 11 amino acids long. Germline CDR1 is GTSNPN and CDR2 is SVGIG (reference sequence). Here the CDR3 reads CAWSPIETQYF. Here the CDR3 DNA reads TGTGCCTGGAGCCCTATTGAGACCCAGTACTTC.

The V call is TRBV6-5, the J call TRBJ2-7; D might be TRBD2 (6 bases). Germline V gives CDR1 MNHEY, CDR2 SVGAGI. This CDR3 contains 15 residues. The germline V and J ends were trimmed by 2 bases and 1 base, with 12 bases remaining between them. CDR3 amino acids: CASSYPREVSYEQYF. The CDR3 coding sequence is TGTGCCAGCAGTTACCCAAGGGAGGTGTCCTACGAGCAGTACTTC.

CDR3 sequence: CASSPQTGGEGEAFF. The CDR3 DNA reads as TGTGCCAGCTCACCACAGACAGGGGGGGAAGGTGAAGCTTTCTTT. J is TRBJ1-1 and V is TRBV18; 9 bases align to TRBD1. Germline V CDR1 and CDR2: KGHSH, LQKENI. This CDR3 region has 15 residues. Trimming removed 1 base from V and 7 bases from J; junction bases left unmatched: 7.

This sequence joins TRBV5-1 and TRBJ1-1, with TRBD1 matching over 8 bases. This CDR3 contains 13 residues. V lost 7 bases and J lost 3; bases outside the gene matches: 5. Germline CDR1 is SGHRS and CDR2 is YFSETQ. CDR3 in DNA: TGCGCCAGCGGCACAGGGGGTGACACTGAAGCTTTCTTT. Encoded protein: CASGTGGDTEAFF.

This clone was counted a single time. The J gene is TRBJ1-6, the V gene TRBV7-6, with a weak D call TRBD1 (5 bases). V was shortened by 1 base and J by 8 bases, with 9 bases between the two germline ends. Germline values: CDR1 SGHVS, CDR2 FNYEAQ. This CDR3 is 14 amino acids long. CDR3 nucleotides: TGTGCCAGCAGCTTAGAAGGGACTGATTCACCCCTCCACTTT. This encodes CASSLEGTDSPLHF. The full variable domain, its missing parts supplied by reference TRBV7-6 and TRBJ1-6, is GAGVSQSPRYKVTKRGQDVALRCDPISGHVSLYWYRQALGQGPEFLTYFNYEAQQDKSGLPNDRFSAERPEGSISTLTIQRTEQRDSAMYRCASSLEGTDSPLHFGNGTRLTVT.

The chain combines TRBV18 with TRBJ2-3; a possible D gene is TRBD2 (5 bases). V was pared by 4 bases and J by 0 bases, with 8 bases between. Germline V gene data show CDR1 as KGHSH and CDR2 as LQKENI. CDR3 length equals 14 residues. CDR3 sequence (DNA): TGTGCCAGCTCACAGCGGACTAGCACAGATACGCAGTATTTT. Translation: CASSQRTSTDTQYF.

The chain recombines TRBV2 with TRBJ2-7, with TRBD1 matching over 8 bases. Unmatched junction bases numbered 8, after V lost 6 bases and J lost 4 bases. The CDR3 runs to 14 residues. Germline CDR1 SNHLY, CDR2 FYNNEI. The CDR3 loop is CASSSTGVGYEQYV. The CDR3 DNA is TGTGCCAGCAGCTCGACAGGGGTTGGGTACGAGCAGTACGTC.